Described below is a single T cell receptor (beta chain) sequence and its context. The antigen remains undetermined. Trimming cost V 6 bases and J 2 bases; bases outside gene matches: 7. The length of the CDR3 is 14 residues. This sample is part of a study of post-analysis software for immune sequencing data. Turning to the study itself: Clinical courses comprised relapsing-remitting, secondary progressive and progressive-relapsing multiple sclerosis. Study results and limitations: Elevated frequency relative to controls characterized several TRBV segments in patients, TRBV5-6, TRBV5-1 and TRBV20-1 among them. Normalized Chao1 diversity was significantly lower in multiple sclerosis patients than in controls.

Each TCR beta cDNA library carried unique molecular identifiers. One entry per CDR3 protein, called by TCRdb with MiXCR from the PCR reads. The table has 750,000 to 950,000 distinct CDR3 sequences, about 50% seen once; the top ten hold approximately 4.4%. The material sequenced was blood. This sequence joins TRBV12-3 or TRBV12-4 and TRBJ2-7; 7 bases are shared with TRBD2. This receptor was obtained from a girl aged 10-17 years with multiple sclerosis. The CDR3 protein is CASSPPSGAYEQYF. The CDR3 DNA sequence: TGTGCCAGCAGCCCCCCGAGCGGGGCCTACGAGCAGTACTTC.